This TCR beta chain originates from a study of blood T cells in healthy people across ages. Trimming at V came to 3 bases and at J to 3 bases, leaving 3 bases not matched to a gene. CDR1 is SGHDT and CDR2 is YYEEEE in the germline V gene. There are 13 residues in the CDR3. The authors ran a second PCR of about 6 to 11 cycles using a sample-barcoded 5' primer and a J-beta primer mix. TCRdb re-called the 5' RACE reads through MiXCR, storing one row per CDR3 protein. The profile shows roughly 1.9 million distinct CDR3 sequences, roughly two fifths of them singletons. This clonotype was observed many times.

This clonotype originated in a human donor in good health. The chain links TRBV5-6 to TRBJ2-7; 7 bases map to TRBD1. The sample was blood. The CDR3 region has the DNA TGTGCCAGCAGCTCACAGGGGTACTACGAGCAGTACTTC. Protein: CASSSQGYYEQYF. Complete variable domain (other parts from reference TRBV5-6 and TRBJ2-7): DAGVTQSPTHLIKTRGQQVTLRCSPKSGHDTVSWYQQALGQGPQFIFQYYEEEERQRGNFPDRFSGHQFPNYSSELNVNALLLGDSALYLCASSSQGYYEQYFGPGTRLTVT.